The rows below give T cell receptor beta chains drawn from one sample of a study of blood T cells in healthy people across ages. In TCRdb, the 5' RACE reads were re-called with MiXCR into one record per CDR3 protein. The table lists nearly 800,000 distinct CDR3 sequences, around 50% of them singletons. The specimen was blood. The receptors originated from a man aged 35 to 55 in good health. CDR3s include the opening cysteine and the closing phenylalanine or tryptophan. D genes are given only for firm matches. Size values are once, few and many counts, or a class for expanded clones, and some rows have none.

V gene: TRBV5-1
D gene: -
J gene: TRBJ1-1
clone size: -
CDR3 DNA: TGCGCCAGCAGACAGGGACCAACCTCCACTGAAGCTTTCTTT
CDR3 protein: CASRQGPTSTEAFF

V gene: TRBV12-3/TRBV12-4
D gene: TRBD1
J gene: TRBJ2-7
clone size: few
CDR3 DNA: TGTGCCAGCAGCGATGACAGGGGGGGTTTGCAGTACTTC
CDR3 protein: CASSDDRGGLQYF

V gene: TRBV6-5
D gene: -
J gene: TRBJ2-7
clone size: -
CDR3 DNA: TGTGCCAGCACTTCGGGGGCAGCCTACGAGCAGTACTTC
CDR3 protein: CASTSGAAYEQYF

V gene: TRBV24-1
D gene: TRBD1
J gene: TRBJ2-3
clone size: -
CDR3 DNA: TGTGCCACCAGTACAGGGGGCGTCTTTGATACGCAGTATTTT
CDR3 protein: CATSTGGVFDTQYF

V gene: TRBV6-1
D gene: -
J gene: TRBJ1-2
clone size: many
CDR3 DNA: TGTGCCAGCAGTGAAAGGGGATATGGCTACACCTTC
CDR3 protein: CASSERGYGYTF

V gene: TRBV7-8
D gene: -
J gene: TRBJ2-3
clone size: -
CDR3 DNA: TGTGCCAGCAGCTTACGTATAGTTTATGGCTTCACAGATACGCAGTATTTT
CDR3 protein: CASSLRIVYGFTDTQYF

V gene: TRBV20-1
D gene: TRBD2
J gene: TRBJ2-7
clone size: -
CDR3 DNA: TGCAGTGCTCCGCCAGCGGGAGGAACCTACGAGCAGTACTTC
CDR3 protein: CSAPPAGGTYEQYF

V gene: TRBV7-2
D gene: TRBD1
J gene: TRBJ1-2
clone size: once
CDR3 DNA: TGTGCCAGCAGCGACCAGGGGGGACTCTATGGCTACACCTTC
CDR3 protein: CASSDQGGLYGYTF

V gene: TRBV7-2
D gene: TRBD1
J gene: TRBJ2-5
clone size: few
CDR3 DNA: TGTGCCAGCAGGTTGGACAGGGGAGAGGAGACCCAGTACTTC
CDR3 protein: CASRLDRGEETQYF

V gene: TRBV6-2/TRBV6-3
D gene: TRBD1
J gene: TRBJ1-2
clone size: few
CDR3 DNA: TGTGCTGCCGGGACAGGGGTCGACAACTATGGCTACACCTTC
CDR3 protein: CAAGTGVDNYGYTF

V gene: TRBV28
D gene: -
J gene: TRBJ2-3
clone size: -
CDR3 DNA: TGTGCCAGCAGTTTACGCCCTTCTACCCCACACACGCAGTATTTT
CDR3 protein: CASSLRPSTPHTQYF

V gene: TRBV4-2
D gene: -
J gene: TRBJ2-1
clone size: -
CDR3 DNA: TGTGCCAGCAGCCAAGATCTTCGGAGTGAGCAGTTCTTC
CDR3 protein: CASSQDLRSEQFF

V gene: TRBV6-5
D gene: TRBD2
J gene: TRBJ2-1
clone size: -
CDR3 DNA: TGTGCCAGCAGTTACGAGGTGTGGGCGAGCGGGAGGGCTGGGGGACATGAGCAGTTCTTC
CDR3 protein: CASSYEVWASGRAGGHEQFF

V gene: TRBV3-1
D gene: TRBD1
J gene: TRBJ2-1
clone size: -
CDR3 DNA: TGTGCCAGCAGCCAAAGGACAGGGGAGCAGTTCTTC
CDR3 protein: CASSQRTGEQFF

V gene: TRBV6-2/TRBV6-3
D gene: TRBD2
J gene: TRBJ2-7
clone size: few
CDR3 DNA: TGTGCCAGCAGTCAGCTTCTAGCGGGAGTTTACGAGCAGTACTTC
CDR3 protein: CASSQLLAGVYEQYF

V gene: TRBV7-2
D gene: -
J gene: TRBJ2-2
clone size: -
CDR3 DNA: TGTGCCAGCAGCCCACCTCGATCGACCGGGGAGCTGTTTTTT
CDR3 protein: CASSPPRSTGELFF

V gene: TRBV7-2
D gene: TRBD2
J gene: TRBJ2-3
clone size: once
CDR3 DNA: TGTGCCAGCAGCTTAGCTAGCGGGGCGCGGGGTACGCAGTATTTT
CDR3 protein: CASSLASGARGTQYF

V gene: TRBV20-1
D gene: -
J gene: TRBJ2-1
clone size: once
CDR3 DNA: TGCAGTGTGAGCAGGAAAACCTACAATGAGCAGTTCTTC
CDR3 protein: CSVSRKTYNEQFF

V gene: TRBV20-1
D gene: -
J gene: TRBJ2-3
clone size: -
CDR3 DNA: TGCAGTGCAAAAACGCGCCGGGAAAGCACAGATACGCAGTATTTT
CDR3 protein: CSAKTRRESTDTQYF

V gene: TRBV9
D gene: -
J gene: TRBJ1-1
clone size: -
CDR3 DNA: TGTGCCAGCAGCGTTCAGGACAATGAAGCTTTCTTT
CDR3 protein: CASSVQDNEAFF

V gene: TRBV14
D gene: -
J gene: TRBJ2-3
clone size: few
CDR3 DNA: TGTGCCAGCAGCTCGTCCACAGGGTGGACAGATACGCAGTATTTT
CDR3 protein: CASSSSTGWTDTQYF

V gene: TRBV29-1
D gene: -
J gene: TRBJ2-3
clone size: -
CDR3 DNA: TGCAGCGTTGGTGGAGGAGGGGGCAGCGTGAAATCGGATACGCAGTATTTT
CDR3 protein: CSVGGGGGSVKSDTQYF

V gene: TRBV6-2/TRBV6-3
D gene: -
J gene: TRBJ2-4
clone size: once
CDR3 DNA: TGTGCCAGCAGTAGCAGGGGAAGGGTCAAAAACATTCAGTACTTC
CDR3 protein: CASSSRGRVKNIQYF

V gene: TRBV15
D gene: -
J gene: TRBJ2-2
clone size: -
CDR3 DNA: TGTGCCACCAGCAGAGATCAACAAAACACCGGGGAGCTGTTTTTT
CDR3 protein: CATSRDQQNTGELFF

V gene: TRBV3-1
D gene: -
J gene: TRBJ2-7
clone size: -
CDR3 DNA: TGTGCCAGCAGCCGCCGTCCCTACGAGCAGTACTTC
CDR3 protein: CASSRRPYEQYF

V gene: TRBV6-1
D gene: TRBD1
J gene: TRBJ2-5
clone size: -
CDR3 DNA: TGTGCCAGCAGAAAATTTTATGGACAGGGTATCCAAGAGACCCAGTACTTC
CDR3 protein: CASRKFYGQGIQETQYF

V gene: TRBV2
D gene: TRBD2
J gene: TRBJ2-5
clone size: -
CDR3 DNA: TGTGCCAGCAGTGAAGCGGTGGGCGGGGGTGGGCAAGAGACCCAGTACTTC
CDR3 protein: CASSEAVGGGGQETQYF

V gene: TRBV4-2
D gene: TRBD2
J gene: TRBJ2-7
clone size: -
CDR3 DNA: TGTGCCAGCAGCCAAGCTCGTAGCGGGGGCTCCTCCGAGCAGTACTTC
CDR3 protein: CASSQARSGGSSEQYF

V gene: TRBV10-3
D gene: TRBD1
J gene: TRBJ2-7
clone size: few
CDR3 DNA: TGTGCCATCAGTGGGGGACAGGGGACAGGCGAGCAGTACTTC
CDR3 protein: CAISGGQGTGEQYF

V gene: TRBV7-2
D gene: TRBD1
J gene: TRBJ1-1
clone size: few
CDR3 DNA: TGTGCCAGCAGCTTGGCGACAGGGACAAACACTGAAGCTTTCTTT
CDR3 protein: CASSLATGTNTEAFF

V gene: TRBV29-1
D gene: TRBD2
J gene: TRBJ2-2
clone size: -
CDR3 DNA: TGCAGCGGGGGACTAGCGGGGTCCACCGGGGAGCTGTTTTTT
CDR3 protein: CSGGLAGSTGELFF

V gene: TRBV11-3
D gene: TRBD1
J gene: TRBJ2-5
clone size: few
CDR3 DNA: TGTGCCAGCAGCTTAGACGGGACAGAGCAAGAGACCCAGTACTTC
CDR3 protein: CASSLDGTEQETQYF

V gene: TRBV2
D gene: -
J gene: TRBJ1-5
clone size: -
CDR3 DNA: TGTGCCAGCAGTGAATTTAGAAGTAGCAATCAGCCCCAGCATTTT
CDR3 protein: CASSEFRSSNQPQHF

V gene: TRBV5-1
D gene: -
J gene: TRBJ2-1
clone size: -
CDR3 DNA: TGCGCCAGCAGCTTCACCGCTTTACGTGAGCAGTTCTTC
CDR3 protein: CASSFTALREQFF

V gene: TRBV3-1
D gene: TRBD1
J gene: TRBJ1-2
clone size: few
CDR3 DNA: TGTGCCAGCAGCCTCAGGGGGCTGAGTGGCTACACCTTC
CDR3 protein: CASSLRGLSGYTF

V gene: TRBV27
D gene: TRBD1
J gene: TRBJ2-5
clone size: few
CDR3 DNA: TGTGCAACGTCAGGGACAGGGGGCTCCGGGACCCAGTACTTC
CDR3 protein: CATSGTGGSGTQYF

V gene: TRBV5-1
D gene: TRBD2
J gene: TRBJ2-1
clone size: -
CDR3 DNA: TGCGCCAGCATGCGGGAGGTTCTCGGGAACGATGAGCAGTTCTTC
CDR3 protein: CASMREVLGNDEQFF

V gene: TRBV27
D gene: -
J gene: TRBJ1-2
clone size: -
CDR3 DNA: TGTGCCAGCAGTTTCCAAGGGAAGGGGGCTAACTATGGCTACACCTTC
CDR3 protein: CASSFQGKGANYGYTF

V gene: TRBV7-9
D gene: -
J gene: TRBJ2-3
clone size: few
CDR3 DNA: TGTGCCAGCACCAAATCGACTTGGAATAAGGGGCAGTATTTT
CDR3 protein: CASTKSTWNKGQYF

V gene: TRBV12-3/TRBV12-4
D gene: TRBD1
J gene: TRBJ1-2
clone size: -
CDR3 DNA: TGTGCCAGCAGTTTAGATCCAGGGGGCTTCGTCTATGGCTACACCTTC
CDR3 protein: CASSLDPGGFVYGYTF

V gene: TRBV5-1
D gene: -
J gene: TRBJ2-1
clone size: -
CDR3 DNA: TGCGCCAGCAGTGGGGGCGCGACGCCTAATGAGCAGTTCTTC
CDR3 protein: CASSGGATPNEQFF

V gene: TRBV29-1
D gene: -
J gene: TRBJ1-5
clone size: -
CDR3 DNA: TGCAGCTACTCCGGGGGAGATGGTCAGCCCCAGCATTTT
CDR3 protein: CSYSGGDGQPQHF

V gene: TRBV7-6
D gene: -
J gene: TRBJ1-1
clone size: few
CDR3 DNA: TGTGCCAGCACCGTACGGATGAACACTGAAGCTTTCTTT
CDR3 protein: CASTVRMNTEAFF

V gene: TRBV20-1
D gene: -
J gene: TRBJ2-3
clone size: -
CDR3 DNA: TGCAGTGCTAGAGTGCCCAACTTAGGCACAGATACGCAGTATTTT
CDR3 protein: CSARVPNLGTDTQYF

V gene: TRBV4-1
D gene: -
J gene: TRBJ1-2
clone size: -
CDR3 DNA: TGCGCCAGCAGCCAAGCCCAAAACAGGGACTATGGCTACACCTTC
CDR3 protein: CASSQAQNRDYGYTF